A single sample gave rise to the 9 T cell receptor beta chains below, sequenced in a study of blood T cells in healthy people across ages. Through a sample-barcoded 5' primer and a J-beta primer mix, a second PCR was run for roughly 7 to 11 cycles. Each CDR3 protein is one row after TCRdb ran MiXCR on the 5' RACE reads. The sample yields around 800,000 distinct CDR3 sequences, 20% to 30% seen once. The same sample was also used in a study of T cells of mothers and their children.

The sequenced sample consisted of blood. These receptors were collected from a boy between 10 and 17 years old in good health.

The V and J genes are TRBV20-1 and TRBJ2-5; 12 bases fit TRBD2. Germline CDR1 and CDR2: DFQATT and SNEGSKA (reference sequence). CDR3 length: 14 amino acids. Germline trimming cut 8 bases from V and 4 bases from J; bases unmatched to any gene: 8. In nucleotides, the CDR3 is TGCAGTTTCACTAGCGGGGGGTCTCGAGAGACCCAGTACTTC. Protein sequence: CSFTSGGSRETQYF.

CDR3 nucleotides: TGTGCCAGCACCCCGTACAGGGGTGGAGGCTACACCTTC. Encoded protein: CASTPYRGGGYTF. The J gene is TRBJ1-2, the V gene TRBV12-3 or TRBV12-4, with 7 bases that match TRBD1. J lost 8 bases, V lost 7 bases, and 10 bases had no gene match. CDR3 length: 13 residues.

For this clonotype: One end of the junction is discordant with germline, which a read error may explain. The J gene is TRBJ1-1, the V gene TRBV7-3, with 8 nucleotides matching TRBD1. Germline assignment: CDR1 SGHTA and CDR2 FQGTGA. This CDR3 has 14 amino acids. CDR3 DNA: TGCGCCAGCAGTTTGGACAGGGTGGGCACTGAAGCTTTCTTT. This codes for CASSLDRVGTEAFF.

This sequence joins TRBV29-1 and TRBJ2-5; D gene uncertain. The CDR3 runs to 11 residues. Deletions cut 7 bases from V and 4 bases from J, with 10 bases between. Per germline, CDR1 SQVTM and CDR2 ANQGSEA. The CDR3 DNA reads TGCAGCGGGCAGCCACGAGAGACCCAGTACTTC. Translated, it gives CSGQPRETQYF.

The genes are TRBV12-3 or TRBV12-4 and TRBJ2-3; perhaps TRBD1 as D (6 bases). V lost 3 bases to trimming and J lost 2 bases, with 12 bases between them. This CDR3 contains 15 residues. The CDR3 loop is CASSFRDTDTDTQYF. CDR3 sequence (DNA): TGTGCCAGCAGTTTCCGGGACACAGACACAGATACGCAGTATTTT.

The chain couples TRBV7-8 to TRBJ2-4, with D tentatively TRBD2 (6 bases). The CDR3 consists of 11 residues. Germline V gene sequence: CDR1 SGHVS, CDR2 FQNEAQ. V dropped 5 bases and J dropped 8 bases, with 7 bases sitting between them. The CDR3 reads CASSGGYIQYF. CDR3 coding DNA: TGTGCCAGCAGCGGGGGGTACATTCAGTACTTC.

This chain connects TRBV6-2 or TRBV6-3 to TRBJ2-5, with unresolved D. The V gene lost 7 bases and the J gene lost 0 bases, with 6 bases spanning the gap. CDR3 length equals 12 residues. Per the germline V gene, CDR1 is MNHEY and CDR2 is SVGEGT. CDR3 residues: CASKTYQETQYF. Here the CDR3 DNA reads TGTGCCAGCAAGACGTACCAAGAGACCCAGTACTTC.

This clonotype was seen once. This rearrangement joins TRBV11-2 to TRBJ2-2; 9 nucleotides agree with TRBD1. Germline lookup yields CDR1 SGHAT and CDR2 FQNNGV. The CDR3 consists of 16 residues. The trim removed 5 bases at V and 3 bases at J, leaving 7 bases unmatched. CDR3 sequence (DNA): TGTGCCAGCAGCCCTCAGACAGGGGGATACACCGGGGAGCTGTTTTTT. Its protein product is CASSPQTGGYTGELFF.

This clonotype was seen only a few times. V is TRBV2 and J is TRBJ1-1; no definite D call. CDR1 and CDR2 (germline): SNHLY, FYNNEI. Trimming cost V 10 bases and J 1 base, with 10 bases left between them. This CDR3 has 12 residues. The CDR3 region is CATRLQNTEAFF. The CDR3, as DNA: TGTGCCACCCGACTCCAGAACACTGAAGCTTTCTTT.